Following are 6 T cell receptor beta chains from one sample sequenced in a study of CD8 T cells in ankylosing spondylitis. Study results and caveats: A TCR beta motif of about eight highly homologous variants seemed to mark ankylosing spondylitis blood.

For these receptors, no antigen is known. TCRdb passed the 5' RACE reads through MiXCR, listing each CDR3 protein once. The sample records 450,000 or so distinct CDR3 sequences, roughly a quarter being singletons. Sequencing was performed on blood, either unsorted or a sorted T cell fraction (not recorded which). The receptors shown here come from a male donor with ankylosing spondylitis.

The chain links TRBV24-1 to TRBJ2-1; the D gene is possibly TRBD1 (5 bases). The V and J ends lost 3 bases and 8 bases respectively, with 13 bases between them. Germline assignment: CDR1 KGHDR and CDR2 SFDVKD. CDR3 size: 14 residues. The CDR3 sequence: CATSDRGTLDEQFF. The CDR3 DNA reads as TGTGCCACCAGTGATAGGGGCACCCTCGATGAGCAGTTCTTC.

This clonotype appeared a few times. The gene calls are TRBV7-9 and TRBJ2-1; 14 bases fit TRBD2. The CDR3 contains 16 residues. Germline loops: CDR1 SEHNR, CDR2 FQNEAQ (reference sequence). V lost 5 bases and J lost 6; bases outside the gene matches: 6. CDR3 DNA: TGTGCCAGCAGCCCCCGGGGGACTAGCGGGAGCAATGAGCAGTTCTTC. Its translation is CASSPRGTSGSNEQFF.

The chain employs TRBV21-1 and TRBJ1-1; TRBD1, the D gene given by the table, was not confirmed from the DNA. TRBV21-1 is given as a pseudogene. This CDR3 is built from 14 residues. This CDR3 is CASSKAGGPTEAFF. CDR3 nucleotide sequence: TGTGCCAGCAGCAAAGCGGGGGGGCCCACTGAAGCTTTCTTT.

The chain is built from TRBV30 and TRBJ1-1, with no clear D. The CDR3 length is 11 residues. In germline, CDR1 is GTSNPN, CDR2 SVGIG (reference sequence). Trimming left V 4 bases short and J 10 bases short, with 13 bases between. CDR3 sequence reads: CAWTGMPRAFF. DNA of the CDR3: TGTGCCTGGACAGGCATGCCTCGAGCTTTCTTT.

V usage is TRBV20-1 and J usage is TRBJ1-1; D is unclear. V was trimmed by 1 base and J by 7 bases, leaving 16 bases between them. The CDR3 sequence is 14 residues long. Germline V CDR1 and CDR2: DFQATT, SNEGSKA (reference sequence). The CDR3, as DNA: TGCAGTGCTAGAGCCACGTGGAGAGCCAATGAAGCTTTCTTT. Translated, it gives CSARATWRANEAFF.

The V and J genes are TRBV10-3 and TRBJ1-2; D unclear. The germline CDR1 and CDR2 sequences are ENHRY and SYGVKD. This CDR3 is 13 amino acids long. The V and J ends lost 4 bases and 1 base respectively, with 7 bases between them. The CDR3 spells CAISGLGNYGYTF. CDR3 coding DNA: TGTGCCATCAGTGGTTTGGGTAACTATGGCTACACCTTC.